Described below is a single T cell receptor beta chain sequence and its context. Its target is unknown. This sample was taken from a study of OX40 agonist ivuxolimab in advanced cancers. The overall study: Ivuxolimab, which patients received intravenously every 2 weeks, was dosed at 0.01 to 10 mg/kg. Partial responses, seen in three patients, involved one hepatocellular carcinoma and two cutaneous melanomas. General study points: CD8+ T cells (on average) carried more expanded clones than CD4+ T cells.

Method: immunoSEQ multiplex PCR; TCRdb's copy keeps in-frame clones and lacks some. Seen here are around 84,000 clones, approximately 89% observed once, and the top ten hold roughly 0.18%. V was pared by 1 base and J by 2 bases, with 17 bases between. Germline CDR1 and CDR2: LGHNA and YNFKEQ. The CDR3 totals 17 residues. This receptor was obtained from an adult with an advanced solid tumor such as melanoma, head and neck, liver or kidney cancer. The V gene is TRBV4-2, the J gene TRBJ2-5, with D possibly being TRBD2 (7 bases). The sequencing used CD4+ or CD8+ T cells sorted from blood, collected in a trial of the OX40 agonist ivuxolimab. The CDR3: CASSQVGGGRNQETQYF. The CDR3 region has the DNA TGTGCCAGCAGCCAAGTGGGGGGCGGGAGAAATCAAGAGACCCAGTACTTC.